This T cell receptor (beta chain) derives from a study of a mutant IDH1 vaccine in newly diagnosed glioma. Only in-frame clones appear in the TCRdb table, and some are missing; sequencing was by immunoSEQ multiplex PCR. The table has about 88,000 clones, roughly 80% seen once; the top ten hold around 5%. Time point: baseline, week 1 (first vaccination visit). Treatment described: pre-vaccination baseline after standard-of-care therapy. CDR3 length: 14 amino acids. The germline V gene encodes CDR1 SQVTM and CDR2 ANQGSEA. V lost 7 bases and J lost 6; bases outside the gene matches: 8. This TCR was recovered from a man aged 35-49 years with glioma. Some clones in this sample may be carry-over from other donors' samples. This sample comprised PBMCs, obtained from a glioma patient treated with radiotherapy, temozolomide or both. The chain carries TRBV29-1 and TRBJ2-3, with TRBD2 identical over 12 bases. Here the CDR3 DNA reads TGCAGCGCCGTCCAGACTAGCGGGGGCGATACGCAGTATTTT. Its protein product is CSAVQTSGGDTQYF.